This T cell receptor beta chain was found in a study of shared clonotypes between healthy human individuals. Data came from immunoSEQ multiplex PCR; TCRdb stores just in-frame clones and leaves some out. This sample has about 680,000 clones, with around 74% found just once. The CDR3 is 14 amino acids. V was clipped by 2 bases and J by 1 base, with 8 bases between them. Germline CDR1 KGHSH, CDR2 LQKENI. As for this clone: The same CDR3 is also encoded by other DNA sequences in this sample.

This TCR came from a woman in her 30s in good health. Sequencing input: memory CD4+ T cells sorted from blood. Stated subset: CD45RA-negative fraction. The rearrangement joins TRBV18 to TRBJ1-1, with unresolved D. The CDR3 reads CASSPREANTEAFF. The DNA for the CDR3 is TGTGCCAGCTCACCAAGGGAAGCGAACACTGAAGCTTTCTTT.